The 17 T cell receptor beta chains below all came from one sample that was sequenced in a study of vaccination effects on CD4 cells after COVID-19. After around nine days in culture, the CD4+ T cells were isolated. No antigen has been assigned to these receptors. Assay: immunoSEQ multiplex PCR; the TCRdb copy retains only in-frame clones and omits some. The sample includes about 58,000 clones, 60% to 85% of them seen just once. Sequences were derived from CD4+ T cells from PBMCs cultured without peptide, sampled before COVID-19 vaccination. The source is a human donor who received a COVID-19 vaccine.

This clone was counted a single time. The rearrangement links TRBV6-6 to TRBJ1-6, with D unclear. Per germline, CDR1 MNHNY and CDR2 SVGAGI (reference sequence). The CDR3 contains 14 residues. V was cut by 2 bases and J by 4 bases, with 6 bases left in between. CDR3 sequence reads: CASSYLLYNSPLHF. Here the CDR3 DNA reads TGTGCCAGCAGTTACCTACTGTATAATTCACCCCTCCACTTT.

The CDR3 DNA is TGCGCCAGCAGCCAAGATCGAGGGGGCCTAGATACGCAGTATTTT. Its translation: CASSQDRGGLDTQYF. This chain connects TRBV4-1 to TRBJ2-3, with 7 bases aligning to TRBD1. Germline V CDR1 and CDR2: MGHRA, YSYEKL. This CDR3 comprises 15 residues. V shed 0 bases, J shed 5 bases, and the junction held 5 bases outside the gene matches.

The V call is TRBV5-1, the J call TRBJ2-2, with D perhaps matching TRBD2 (5 bases). The length of the CDR3 is 14 residues. Germline V gene data show CDR1 as SGHRS and CDR2 as YFSETQ. V shed 0 bases and J shed 5 bases, with 8 bases lying between them. The CDR3, as DNA: TGCGCCAGCAGCTTGGCGGGAAGGACCGGGGAGCTGTTTTTT. Protein: CASSLAGRTGELFF.

This clone has more than one count but fewer than ten. J is TRBJ1-5 and V is TRBV30; D perhaps matches TRBD1 (5 bases). Germline V lookup: CDR1 GTSNPN, CDR2 SVGIG (reference sequence). V was shortened by 1 base and J by 2 bases, with 18 bases between the two germline ends. CDR3 size: 17 residues. CDR3 nucleotide sequence: TGTGCCTGGAGTGAGGGGAAGGCGCAGGGCGGCAATCAGCCCCAGCATTTT. It codes for CAWSEGKAQGGNQPQHF.

This clone was found a few times. CDR3 sequence reads: CASSYTGSEETQYF. The CDR3, as DNA: TGTGCCAGCAGCTATACGGGGTCGGAAGAGACCCAGTACTTC. The chain links TRBV6-5 to TRBJ2-5; possibly TRBD2 for D (5 bases). The CDR3 totals 14 residues. CDR1 and CDR2 (germline): MNHEY, SVGAGI. The V end was cut by 6 bases, the J end by 3 bases, with 14 bases between.

The chain carries TRBV2 and TRBJ1-2; D gene ambiguous. This CDR3 is built from 13 residues. The V and J ends lost 4 bases and 8 bases respectively, with 14 bases between them. From germline, CDR1 is SNHLY and CDR2 FYNNEI. In DNA form, the CDR3 reads TGTGCCAGCAGTGCCGGAGAGTCAAGGGGCTACACCTTC. This translates into CASSAGESRGYTF.

This CDR3 is CASRTGYSNQPQHF. DNA of the CDR3: TGTGCCAGCAGAACGGGTTATAGCAATCAGCCCCAGCATTTT. This sequence joins TRBV6-5 and TRBJ1-5; D not certain. V dropped 6 bases and J dropped 0 bases, with 9 bases sitting between them. Germline V gene data show CDR1 as MNHEY and CDR2 as SVGAGI. There are 14 residues in the CDR3.

V gene TRBV2 combines with J gene TRBJ1-1; D is possibly TRBD1 (5 bases). This CDR3 has 11 amino acids. In germline, CDR1 is SNHLY, CDR2 FYNNEI. V gave up 8 bases and J gave up 5 bases, with 9 bases separating them. In DNA, the CDR3 is TGTGCCAGCCACCAGGGAACTGAAGCTTTCTTT. As protein: CASHQGTEAFF.

This clone has only a few counts. The chain combines TRBV5-1 with TRBJ2-2, with D possibly being TRBD1 (6 bases). CDR3 length equals 17 residues. Trimming removed 4 bases from V and 4 bases from J, with 20 bases in between. Per germline, CDR1 SGHRS and CDR2 YFSETQ. CDR3 in DNA: TGCGCCAGCAGCCAATTACAGGGTAAACCGAGCACCGGGGAGCTGTTTTTT. Translating it yields CASSQLQGKPSTGELFF.

As for this clone: Germline and junction disagree at one end, which may indicate a read error. This sequence joins TRBV29-1 and TRBJ2-1, with D tentatively TRBD1 or TRBD2 (5 bases each). This CDR3 is built from 12 residues. Looked up from germline, CDR1 is SQVTM and CDR2 is ANQGSEA. CDR3 sequence reads: CLGVSSYNEQFF. The CDR3 coding sequence is TGTCTGGGGGTAAGCTCCTACAATGAGCAGTTCTTC.

The chain joins TRBV10-3 to TRBJ2-4; tentative D call: TRBD1 (7 bases). The CDR3 sequence is 12 residues long. Germline CDR1 is ENHRY and CDR2 is SYGVKD. V was shortened by 11 bases and J by 8 bases, with 16 bases between the two germline ends. CDR3 DNA: TGTGCCTCAGGGGGGCAATCAGACATTCAGTACTTC. Translation gives CASGGQSDIQYF.

The chain joins TRBV6-1 to TRBJ2-1, with D unclear. The germline V gene encodes CDR1 MNHNS and CDR2 SASEGT. V shed 2 bases and J shed 1 base, with 12 bases lying between them. The CDR3 totals 16 residues. In DNA, the CDR3 is TGTGCCAGCAGTGAATCGGGTCTCCGGTCCTACAATGAGCAGTTCTTC. Translated: CASSESGLRSYNEQFF.

The genes are TRBV13 and TRBJ1-6; D is possibly TRBD1 (5 bases). Trimming cost V 4 bases and J 4 bases, with 8 bases left between them. Looked up from germline, CDR1 is PRHDT and CDR2 is FYEKMQ (reference sequence). The CDR3 is made up of 14 amino acids. In DNA form, the CDR3 reads TGTGCCAGCAGCTCCGGGGGATATAATTCACCCCTCCACTTT. Translating gives CASSSGGYNSPLHF.

The rearrangement joins TRBV19 to TRBJ1-5; possibly TRBD1 for D (6 bases). V dropped 3 bases and J dropped 4 bases, with 7 bases sitting between them. Germline V gives CDR1 LNHDA, CDR2 SQIVND (reference sequence). CDR3 length: 13 residues. The CDR3 DNA sequence: TGTGCCAGTAGTATGCAGGGGAATCAGCCCCAGCATTTT. Translation: CASSMQGNQPQHF.

The chain recombines TRBV5-1 with TRBJ2-1; 9 bases are a match to TRBD1. CDR1 is SGHRS and CDR2 is YFSETQ in the germline V gene. The trim removed 0 bases at V and 9 bases at J, leaving 7 bases unmatched. This CDR3 is 15 amino acids long. The CDR3 DNA follows: TGCGCCAGCAGCTTGGGGGGGACAGGGCTCGGTGAGCAGTTCTTC. This codes for CASSLGGTGLGEQFF. The full variable domain, with the rest looked up from reference TRBV5-1 and TRBJ2-1, is KAGVTQTPRYLIKTRGQQVTLSCSPISGHRSVSWYQQTPGQGLQFLFEYFSETQRNKGNFPGRFSGRQFSNSRSEMNVSTLELGDSALYLCASSLGGTGLGEQFFGPGTRLTVL.

The V gene is TRBV7-3, the J gene TRBJ2-1, with TRBD2 identical over 10 bases. J lost 10 bases, V lost 3 bases, and 6 bases had no gene match. In germline, CDR1 is SGHTA, CDR2 FQGTGA. The CDR3 spans 14 residues. CDR3 region: CASSFQSGGAEQFF. CDR3 coding DNA: TGTGCCAGCAGCTTCCAGAGCGGGGGGGCCGAGCAGTTCTTC.

The rearrangement uses TRBV11-2 and TRBJ2-5, with D tentatively TRBD2 (5 bases). The germline CDR1 and CDR2 sequences are SGHAT and FQNNGV. This CDR3 spans 12 amino acids. V lost 1 base and J 9 bases, leaving 9 bases between the germline ends. The DNA for the CDR3 is TGTGCCAGCAGCTTAGGGCGGGCATCCCAGTACTTC. Translation: CASSLGRASQYF.